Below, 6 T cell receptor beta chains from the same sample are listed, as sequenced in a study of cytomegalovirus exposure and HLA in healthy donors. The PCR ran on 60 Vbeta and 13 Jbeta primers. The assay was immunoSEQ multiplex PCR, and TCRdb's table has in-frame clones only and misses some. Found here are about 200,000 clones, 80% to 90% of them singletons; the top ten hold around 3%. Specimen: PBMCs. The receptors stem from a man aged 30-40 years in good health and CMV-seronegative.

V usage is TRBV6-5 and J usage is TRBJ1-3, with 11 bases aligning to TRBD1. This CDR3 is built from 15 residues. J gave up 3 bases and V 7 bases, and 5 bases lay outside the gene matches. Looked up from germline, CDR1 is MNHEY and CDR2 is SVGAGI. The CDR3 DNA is TGTGCCAGCAAGACCGGGACAGGGGGTGGAAACACCATATATTTT. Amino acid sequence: CASKTGTGGGNTIYF.

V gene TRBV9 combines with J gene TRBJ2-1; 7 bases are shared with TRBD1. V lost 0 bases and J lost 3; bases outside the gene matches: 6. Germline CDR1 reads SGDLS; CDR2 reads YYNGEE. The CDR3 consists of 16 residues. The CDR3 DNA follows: TGTGCCAGCAGCGTAGTATCGACAGGGTACTACAATGAGCAGTTCTTC. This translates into CASSVVSTGYYNEQFF.

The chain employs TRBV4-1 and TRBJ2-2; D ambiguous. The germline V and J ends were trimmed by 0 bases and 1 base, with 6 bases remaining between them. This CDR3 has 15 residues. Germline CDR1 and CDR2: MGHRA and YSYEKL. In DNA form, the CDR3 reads TGCGCCAGCAGCCAAGATCACGGGAACACCGGGGAGCTGTTTTTT. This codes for CASSQDHGNTGELFF.

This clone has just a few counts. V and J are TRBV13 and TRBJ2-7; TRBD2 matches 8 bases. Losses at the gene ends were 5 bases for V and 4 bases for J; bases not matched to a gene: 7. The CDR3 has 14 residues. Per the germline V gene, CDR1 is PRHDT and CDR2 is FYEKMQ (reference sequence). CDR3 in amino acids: CASSHGGAFYEQYF. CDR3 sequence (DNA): TGTGCCAGCAGCCACGGGGGGGCTTTTTACGAGCAGTACTTC.

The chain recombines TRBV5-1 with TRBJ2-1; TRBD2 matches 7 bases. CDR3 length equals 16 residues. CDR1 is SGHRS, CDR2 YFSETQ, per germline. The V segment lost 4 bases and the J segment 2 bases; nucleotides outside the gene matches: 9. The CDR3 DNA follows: TGCGCCAGCAGCGACGCCGGGACTAACCCCTACAATGAGCAGTTCTTC. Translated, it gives CASSDAGTNPYNEQFF.

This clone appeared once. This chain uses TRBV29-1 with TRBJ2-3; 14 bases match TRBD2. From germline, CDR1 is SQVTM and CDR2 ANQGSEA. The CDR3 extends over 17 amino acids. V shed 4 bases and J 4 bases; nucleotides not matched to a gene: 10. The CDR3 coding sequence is TGCAGCGTTGGCGGACTAGCGGGGGGCCTCTTAGCAGATACGCAGTATTTT. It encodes CSVGGLAGGLLADTQYF.